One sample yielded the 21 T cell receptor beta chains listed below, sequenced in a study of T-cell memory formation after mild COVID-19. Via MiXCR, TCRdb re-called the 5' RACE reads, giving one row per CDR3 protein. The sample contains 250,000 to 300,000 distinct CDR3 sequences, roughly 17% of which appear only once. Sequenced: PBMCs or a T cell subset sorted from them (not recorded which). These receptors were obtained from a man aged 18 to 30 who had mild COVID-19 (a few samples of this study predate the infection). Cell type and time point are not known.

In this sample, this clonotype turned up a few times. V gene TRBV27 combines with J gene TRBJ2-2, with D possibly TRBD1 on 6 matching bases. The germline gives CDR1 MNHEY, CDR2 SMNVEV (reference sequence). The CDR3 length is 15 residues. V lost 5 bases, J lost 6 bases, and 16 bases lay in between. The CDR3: CASSLQGRVAGELFF. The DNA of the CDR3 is TGTGCCAGCAGTCTACAGGGAAGAGTGGCCGGGGAGCTGTTTTTT.

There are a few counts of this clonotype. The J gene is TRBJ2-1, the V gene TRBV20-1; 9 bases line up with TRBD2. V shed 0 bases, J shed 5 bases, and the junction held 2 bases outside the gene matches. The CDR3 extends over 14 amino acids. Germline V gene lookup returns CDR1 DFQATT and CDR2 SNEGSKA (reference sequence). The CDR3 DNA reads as TGCAGTGCTAGAGAGGTAGCGGGGGACAATGAGCAGTTCTTC. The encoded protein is CSAREVAGDNEQFF.

CDR3 coding DNA: TGCAGCGTTGATAGGGGATCCCCAGATACGCAGTATTTT. Encoded protein: CSVDRGSPDTQYF. The chain couples TRBV29-1 to TRBJ2-3, with a possible D match to TRBD1 (5 bases). From germline, CDR1 is SQVTM and CDR2 ANQGSEA. Trimming stripped 3 bases from V and 4 bases from J, with 11 bases between. CDR3 length: 13 amino acids.

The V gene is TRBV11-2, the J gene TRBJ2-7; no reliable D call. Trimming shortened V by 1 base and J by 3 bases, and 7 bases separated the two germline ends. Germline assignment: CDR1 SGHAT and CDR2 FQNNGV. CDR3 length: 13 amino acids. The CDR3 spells CASSLASFYEQYF. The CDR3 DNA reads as TGTGCCAGCAGCTTAGCTTCCTTCTACGAGCAGTACTTC.

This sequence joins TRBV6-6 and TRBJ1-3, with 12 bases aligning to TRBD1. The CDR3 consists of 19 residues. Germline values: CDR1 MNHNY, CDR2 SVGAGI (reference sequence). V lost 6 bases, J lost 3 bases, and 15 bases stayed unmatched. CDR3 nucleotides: TGTGCCAGCAGAAGCAGGGACAGGGGGCATCTCCATCTTGGAAACACCATATATTTT. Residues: CASRSRDRGHLHLGNTIYF.

In DNA, the CDR3 is TGTGCCAGCAGTTTAGGGCCAGGGAATAAAGGCTACACCTTC. This codes for CASSLGPGNKGYTF. The chain uses TRBV27 and TRBJ1-2, with a tentative D call TRBD1 (5 bases). Germline V gene lookup returns CDR1 MNHEY and CDR2 SMNVEV (reference sequence). Trimming pared 2 bases from V and 8 bases from J, leaving 15 bases between. This CDR3 is built from 14 residues.

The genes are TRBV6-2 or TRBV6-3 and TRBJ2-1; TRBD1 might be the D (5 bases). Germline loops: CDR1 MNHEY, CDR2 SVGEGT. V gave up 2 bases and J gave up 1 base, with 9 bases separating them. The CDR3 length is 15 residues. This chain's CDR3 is CASSYGAVSYNEQFF. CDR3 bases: TGTGCCAGCAGTTACGGGGCAGTTTCCTACAATGAGCAGTTCTTC.

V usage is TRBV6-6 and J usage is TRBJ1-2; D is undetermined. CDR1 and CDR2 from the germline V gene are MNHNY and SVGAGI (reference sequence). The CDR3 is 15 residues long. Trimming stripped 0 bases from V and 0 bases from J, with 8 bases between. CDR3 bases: TGTGCCAGCAGTTACTCCGCAGAGACTAACTATGGCTACACCTTC. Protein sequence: CASSYSAETNYGYTF.

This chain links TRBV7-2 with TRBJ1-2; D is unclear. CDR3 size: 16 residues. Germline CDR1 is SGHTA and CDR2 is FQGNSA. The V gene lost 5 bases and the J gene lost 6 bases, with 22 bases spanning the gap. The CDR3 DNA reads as TGTGCCAGCAGCCAATATGGACCCCGAGCCCCCCATGGCTACACCTTC. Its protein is CASSQYGPRAPHGYTF.

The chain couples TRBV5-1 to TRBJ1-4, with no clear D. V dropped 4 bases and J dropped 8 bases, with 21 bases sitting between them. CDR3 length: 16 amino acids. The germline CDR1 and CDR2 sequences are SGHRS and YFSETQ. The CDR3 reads CASSALGLRTVEKLFF. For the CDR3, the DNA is TGCGCCAGCAGCGCTCTAGGACTCCGGACGGTAGAAAAACTGTTTTTT.

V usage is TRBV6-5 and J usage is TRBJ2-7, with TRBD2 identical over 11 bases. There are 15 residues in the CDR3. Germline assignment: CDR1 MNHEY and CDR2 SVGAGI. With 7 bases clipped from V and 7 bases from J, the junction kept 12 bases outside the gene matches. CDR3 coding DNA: TGTGCCAGCACCTCCCTAGCGGGGGGATCAAGGGAGCAGTACTTC. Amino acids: CASTSLAGGSREQYF.

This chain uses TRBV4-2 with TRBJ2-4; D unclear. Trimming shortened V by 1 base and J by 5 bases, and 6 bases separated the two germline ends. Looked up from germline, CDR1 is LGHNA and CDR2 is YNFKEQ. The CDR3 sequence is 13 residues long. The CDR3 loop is CASSQATENIQYF. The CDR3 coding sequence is TGTGCCAGCAGCCAAGCTACAGAAAACATTCAGTACTTC.

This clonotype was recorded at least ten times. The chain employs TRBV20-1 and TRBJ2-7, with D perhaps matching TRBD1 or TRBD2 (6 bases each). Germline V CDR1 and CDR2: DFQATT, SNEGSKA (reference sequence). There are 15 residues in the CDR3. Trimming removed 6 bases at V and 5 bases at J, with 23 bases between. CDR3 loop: CSAEGEDSRRDEQYF. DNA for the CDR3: TGCAGTGCCGAGGGTGAGGACAGCCGGAGGGACGAGCAGTACTTC.

CDR3 bases: TGTGCCACCAGCAGATCAGGCCTCGGGGGCAATCAGCCCCAGCATTTT. Translating it yields CATSRSGLGGNQPQHF. The rearrangement uses TRBV15 and TRBJ1-5; the D is unclear. Germline V gene lookup returns CDR1 LNHNV and CDR2 YYDKDF (reference sequence). V lost 2 bases and J 2 bases, leaving 13 bases between the germline ends. This CDR3 comprises 16 residues. The full variable domain, completed using reference TRBV15 and TRBJ1-5, is DAMVIQNPRYQVTQFGKPVTLSCSQTLNHNVMYWYQQKSSQAPKLLFHYYDKDFNNEADTPDNFQSRRPNTSFCFLDIRSPGLGDTAMYLCATSRSGLGGNQPQHFGDGTRLSIL.

DNA for the CDR3: TGCGCCAGCAGCCAAGCAGGCGGCAGGGTCGGGGAGCTGTTTTTT. Its protein product is CASSQAGGRVGELFF. V and J are TRBV4-3 and TRBJ2-2; TRBD1 is a possible D gene (5 bases). The CDR3 covers 15 residues. V was clipped by 1 base and J by 7 bases, with 13 bases between them. Per germline, CDR1 LGHNA and CDR2 YSLEER.

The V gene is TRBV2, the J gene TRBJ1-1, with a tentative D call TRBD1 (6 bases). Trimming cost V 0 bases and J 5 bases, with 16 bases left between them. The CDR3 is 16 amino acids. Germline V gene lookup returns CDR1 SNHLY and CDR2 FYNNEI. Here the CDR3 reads CASSEAGGSRFTEAFF. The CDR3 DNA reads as TGTGCCAGCAGTGAAGCAGGGGGGTCCCGGTTTACTGAAGCTTTCTTT.

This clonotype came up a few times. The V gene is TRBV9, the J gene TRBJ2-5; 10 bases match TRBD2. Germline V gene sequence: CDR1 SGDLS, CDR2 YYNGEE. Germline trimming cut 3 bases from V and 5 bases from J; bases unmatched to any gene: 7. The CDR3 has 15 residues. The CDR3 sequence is CASSAGLASLETQYF. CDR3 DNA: TGTGCCAGCAGCGCGGGACTAGCGAGTTTGGAGACCCAGTACTTC.

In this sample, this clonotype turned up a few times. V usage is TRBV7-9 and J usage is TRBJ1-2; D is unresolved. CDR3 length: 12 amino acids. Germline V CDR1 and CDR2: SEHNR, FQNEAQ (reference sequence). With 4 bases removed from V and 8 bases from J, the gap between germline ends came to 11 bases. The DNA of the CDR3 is TGTGCCAGCAGCTCCCGCGCCTTAGGCTACACCTTC. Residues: CASSSRALGYTF.

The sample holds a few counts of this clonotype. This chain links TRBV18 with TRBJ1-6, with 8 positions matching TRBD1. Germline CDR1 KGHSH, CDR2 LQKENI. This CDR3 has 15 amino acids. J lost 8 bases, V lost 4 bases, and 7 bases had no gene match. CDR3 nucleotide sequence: TGTGCCAGCTCACTCCTCAGGGGGCCGGATTCACCCCTCCACTTT. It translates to CASSLLRGPDSPLHF.

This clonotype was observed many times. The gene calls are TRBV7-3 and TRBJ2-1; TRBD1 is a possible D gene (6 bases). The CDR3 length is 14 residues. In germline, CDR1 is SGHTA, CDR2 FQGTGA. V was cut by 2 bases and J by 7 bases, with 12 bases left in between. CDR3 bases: TGTGCCAGCAGCTTATATTCCAGGGGAAATGAGCAGTTCTTC. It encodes CASSLYSRGNEQFF.

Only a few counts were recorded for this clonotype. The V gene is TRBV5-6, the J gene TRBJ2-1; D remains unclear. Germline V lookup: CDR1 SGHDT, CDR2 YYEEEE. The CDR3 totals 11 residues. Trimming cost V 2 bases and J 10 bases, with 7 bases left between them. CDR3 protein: CASSLSREQFF. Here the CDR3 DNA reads TGTGCCAGCAGCTTATCGAGGGAGCAGTTCTTC.